This T cell receptor (beta chain) stems from a study of T cell changes during pregnancy in multiple sclerosis. Germline assignment: CDR1 SNHLY and CDR2 FYNNEI. V was pared by 6 bases and J by 5 bases, with 11 bases of the junction left unmatched. The CDR3 length is 16 residues. Clones were read by immunoSEQ multiplex PCR, and TCRdb kept only the in-frame ones, dropping some. The table records about 64,000 clones, about 92% of them present only once. The sample was peripheral blood, taken in the third trimester of pregnancy. The source is a female donor in good health, enrolled as a control in a pregnancy study. The chain carries TRBV2 and TRBJ2-1; 9 bases match TRBD2. The CDR3 DNA is TGTGCCAGCAGGATACGGACTAGCGCAGGGAACAATGAGCAGTTCTTC. This codes for CASRIRTSAGNNEQFF.